Sequencing of this TCR beta chain was carried out in a study of T cells in Graves' hyperthyroidism and ophthalmopathy. The investigators amplified TCR beta CDR3 regions from RNA transcripts. The study used the HTBI primer set for a first-round RT-PCR of the TCR CDR3. From the multiplex PCR reads, TCRdb called clonotypes with MiXCR, one entry per CDR3 protein. In the table there are about 59,000 distinct CDR3 sequences, approximately 57% of which are singletons. Germline loops: CDR1 MGHDK, CDR2 SYGVNS. The CDR3 has 13 amino acids. V gave up 5 bases and J gave up 7 bases; unmatched junction bases: 5. This clonotype is labeled medium-sized (0.01 to 0.1%).

Sample: blood. The gene calls are TRBV25-1 and TRBJ2-1, with TRBD2 identical over 7 bases. The receptor was derived from a woman in her sixties or seventies with Graves' ophthalmopathy. CDR3 residues: CASSPAGRNEQFF. CDR3 DNA: TGTGCCAGCAGTCCAGCGGGAAGAAATGAGCAGTTCTTC.